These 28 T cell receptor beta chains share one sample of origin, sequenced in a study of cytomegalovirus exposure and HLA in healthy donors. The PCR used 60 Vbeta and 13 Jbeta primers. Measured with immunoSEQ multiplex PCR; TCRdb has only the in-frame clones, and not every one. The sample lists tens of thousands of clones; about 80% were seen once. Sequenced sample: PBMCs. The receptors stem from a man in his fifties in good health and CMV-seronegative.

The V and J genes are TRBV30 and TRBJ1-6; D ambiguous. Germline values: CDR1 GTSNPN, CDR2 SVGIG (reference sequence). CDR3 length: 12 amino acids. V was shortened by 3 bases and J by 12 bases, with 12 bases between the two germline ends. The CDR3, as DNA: TGTGCCTGGAGGGCCGACTTAGAACCCCTCCACTTT. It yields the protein CAWRADLEPLHF. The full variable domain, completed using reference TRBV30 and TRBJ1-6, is SQTIHQWPATLVQPVGSPLSLECTVEGTSNPNLYWYRQAAGRGLQLLFYSVGIGQISSEVPQNLSASRPQDRQFILSSKKLLLSDSGFYLCAWRADLEPLHFGNGTRLTVT.

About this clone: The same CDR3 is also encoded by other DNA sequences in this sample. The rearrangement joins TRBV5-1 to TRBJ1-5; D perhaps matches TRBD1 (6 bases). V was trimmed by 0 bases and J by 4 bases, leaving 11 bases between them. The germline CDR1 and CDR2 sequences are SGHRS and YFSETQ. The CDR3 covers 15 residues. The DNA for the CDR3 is TGCGCCAGCAGCTTGGAAGGGGGAAGGAATCAGCCCCAGCATTTT. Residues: CASSLEGGRNQPQHF.

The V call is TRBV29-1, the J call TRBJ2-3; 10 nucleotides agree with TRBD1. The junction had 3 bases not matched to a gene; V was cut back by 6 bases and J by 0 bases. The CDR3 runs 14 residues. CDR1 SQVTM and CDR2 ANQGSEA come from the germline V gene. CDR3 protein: CSVTGGLSTDTQYF. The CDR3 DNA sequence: TGCAGCGTGACAGGGGGCTTGAGCACAGATACGCAGTATTTT.

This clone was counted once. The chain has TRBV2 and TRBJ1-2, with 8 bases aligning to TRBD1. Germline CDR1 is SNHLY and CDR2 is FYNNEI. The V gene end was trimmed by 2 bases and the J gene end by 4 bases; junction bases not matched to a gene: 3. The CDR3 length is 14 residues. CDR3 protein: CASSEQGATYGYTF. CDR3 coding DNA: TGTGCCAGCAGTGAACAGGGGGCGACCTATGGCTACACCTTC.

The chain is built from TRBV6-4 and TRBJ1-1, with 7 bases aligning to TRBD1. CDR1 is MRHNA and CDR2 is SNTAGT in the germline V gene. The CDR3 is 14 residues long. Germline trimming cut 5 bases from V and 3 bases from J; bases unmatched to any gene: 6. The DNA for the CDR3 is TGTGCCAGCAGTTTCACAGACAGGGACACTGAAGCTTTCTTT. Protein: CASSFTDRDTEAFF.

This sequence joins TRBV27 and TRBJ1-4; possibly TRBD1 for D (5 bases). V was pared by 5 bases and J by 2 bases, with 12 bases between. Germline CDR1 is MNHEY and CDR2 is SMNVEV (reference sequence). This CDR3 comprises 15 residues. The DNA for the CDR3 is TGTGCCAGCAGTGTCAGGGTGGCGACTAATGAAAAACTGTTTTTT. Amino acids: CASSVRVATNEKLFF.

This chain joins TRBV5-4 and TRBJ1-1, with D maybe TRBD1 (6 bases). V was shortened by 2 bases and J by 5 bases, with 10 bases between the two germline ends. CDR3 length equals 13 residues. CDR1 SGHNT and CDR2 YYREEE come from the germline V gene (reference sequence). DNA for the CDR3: TGTGCCAGCAGCTTTAAGGGGGGGACTGAAGCTTTCTTT. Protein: CASSFKGGTEAFF.

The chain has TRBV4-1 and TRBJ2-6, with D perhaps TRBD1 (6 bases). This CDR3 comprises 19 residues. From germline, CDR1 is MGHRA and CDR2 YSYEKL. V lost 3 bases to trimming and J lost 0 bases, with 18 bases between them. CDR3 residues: CASSQLPGHPYSGANVLTF. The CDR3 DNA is TGCGCCAGCAGCCAGCTCCCGGGACATCCCTACTCTGGGGCCAACGTCCTGACTTTC.

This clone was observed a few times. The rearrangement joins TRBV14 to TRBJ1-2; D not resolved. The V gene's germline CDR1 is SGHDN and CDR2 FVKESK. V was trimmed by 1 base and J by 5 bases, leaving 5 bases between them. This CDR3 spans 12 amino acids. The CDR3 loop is CASSQVEYGYTF. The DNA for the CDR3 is TGTGCCAGCAGCCAAGTGGAGTATGGCTACACCTTC. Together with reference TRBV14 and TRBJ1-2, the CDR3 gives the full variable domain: EAGVTQFPSHSVIEKGQTVTLRCDPISGHDNLYWYRRVMGKEIKFLLHFVKESKQDESGMPNNRFLAERTGGTYSTLKVQPAELEDSGVYFCASSQVEYGYTFGSGTRLTVV.

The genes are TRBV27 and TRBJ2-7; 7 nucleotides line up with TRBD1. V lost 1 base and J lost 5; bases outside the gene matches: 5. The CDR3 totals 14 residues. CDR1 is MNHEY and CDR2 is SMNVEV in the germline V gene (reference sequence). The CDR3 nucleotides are TGTGCCAGCAGTTTATTTGGGCAGGGGGACGAGCAGTACTTC. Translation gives CASSLFGQGDEQYF.

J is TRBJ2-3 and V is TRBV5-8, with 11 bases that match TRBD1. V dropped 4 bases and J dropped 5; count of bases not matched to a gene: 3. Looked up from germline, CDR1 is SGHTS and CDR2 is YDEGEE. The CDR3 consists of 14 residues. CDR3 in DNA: TGTGCCAGCAGCCGGGACAGGGGGGTAGATACGCAGTATTTT. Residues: CASSRDRGVDTQYF.

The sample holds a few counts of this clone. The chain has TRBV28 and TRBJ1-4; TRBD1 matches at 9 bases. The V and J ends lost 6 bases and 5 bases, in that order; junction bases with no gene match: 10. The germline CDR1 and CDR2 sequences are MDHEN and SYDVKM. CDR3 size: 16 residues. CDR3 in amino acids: CASRNRQTGGNEKLFF. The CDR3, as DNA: TGTGCCAGCAGAAACCGCCAGACAGGGGGAAATGAAAAACTGTTTTTT.

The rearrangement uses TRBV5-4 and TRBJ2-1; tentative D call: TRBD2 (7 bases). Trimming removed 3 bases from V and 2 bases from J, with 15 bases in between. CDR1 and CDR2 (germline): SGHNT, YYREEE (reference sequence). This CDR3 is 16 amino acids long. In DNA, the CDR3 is TGTGCCAGCAGCTGGGGGGGGCGGGGCGCCTACAATGAGCAGTTCTTC. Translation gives CASSWGGRGAYNEQFF.

In DNA form, the CDR3 reads TGCAGCGCCGTTGGAGGGACTCTTAACTATGGCTACACCTTC. It translates to CSAVGGTLNYGYTF. The chain is built from TRBV29-1 and TRBJ1-2; maybe TRBD1 (5 bases). Trimming cost V 7 bases and J 1 base, with 16 bases left between them. Germline CDR1 SQVTM, CDR2 ANQGSEA. The CDR3 contains 14 residues.

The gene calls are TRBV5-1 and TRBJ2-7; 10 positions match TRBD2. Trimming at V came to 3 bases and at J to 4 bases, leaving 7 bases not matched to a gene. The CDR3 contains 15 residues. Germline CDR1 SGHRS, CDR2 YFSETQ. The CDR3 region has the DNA TGCGCCAGCAGCTACCAACCTAGCGGGGGTTACGAGCAGTACTTC. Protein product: CASSYQPSGGYEQYF.

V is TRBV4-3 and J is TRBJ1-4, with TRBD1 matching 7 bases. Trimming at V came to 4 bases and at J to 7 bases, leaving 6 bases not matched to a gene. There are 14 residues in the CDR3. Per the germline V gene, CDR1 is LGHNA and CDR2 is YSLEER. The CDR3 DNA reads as TGCGCCAGCAGCCGATCGACAGGGTCTGAAAAACTGTTTTTT. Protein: CASSRSTGSEKLFF.

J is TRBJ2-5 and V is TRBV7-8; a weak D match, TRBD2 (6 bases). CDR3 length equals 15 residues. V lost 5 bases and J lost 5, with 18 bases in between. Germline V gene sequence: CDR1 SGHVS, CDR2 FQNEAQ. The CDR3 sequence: CASSPPEEGKETQYF. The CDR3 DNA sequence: TGTGCCAGCAGCCCGCCTGAGGAGGGGAAGGAGACCCAGTACTTC.

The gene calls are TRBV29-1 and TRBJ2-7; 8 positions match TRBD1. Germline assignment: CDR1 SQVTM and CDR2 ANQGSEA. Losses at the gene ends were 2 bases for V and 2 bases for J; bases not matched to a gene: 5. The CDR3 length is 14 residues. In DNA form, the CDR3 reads TGCAGCGTTGAAACAGGGGGAATACCCTACGAGCAGTACTTC. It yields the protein CSVETGGIPYEQYF.

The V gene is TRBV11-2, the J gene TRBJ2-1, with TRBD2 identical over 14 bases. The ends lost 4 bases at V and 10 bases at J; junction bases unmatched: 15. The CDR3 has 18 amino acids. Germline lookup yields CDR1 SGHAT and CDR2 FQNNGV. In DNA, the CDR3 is TGTGCCAGCAGCTCAATTAAGGGACTAGCGGGAGTAATAAGCGAGCAGTTCTTC. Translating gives CASSSIKGLAGVISEQFF.

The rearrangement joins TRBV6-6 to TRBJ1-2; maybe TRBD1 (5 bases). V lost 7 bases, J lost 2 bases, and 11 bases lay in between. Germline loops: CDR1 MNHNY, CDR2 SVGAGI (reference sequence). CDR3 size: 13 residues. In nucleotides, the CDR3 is TGTGCCAGCAAAAGGGGATCCAACTATGGCTACACCTTC. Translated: CASKRGSNYGYTF.

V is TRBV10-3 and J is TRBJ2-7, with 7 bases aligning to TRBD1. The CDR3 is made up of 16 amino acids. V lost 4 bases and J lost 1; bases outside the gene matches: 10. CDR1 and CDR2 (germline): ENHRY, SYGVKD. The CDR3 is CAISASDRVGSYEQYF. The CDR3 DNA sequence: TGTGCCATCAGTGCCTCCGACAGGGTGGGGTCCTACGAGCAGTACTTC.

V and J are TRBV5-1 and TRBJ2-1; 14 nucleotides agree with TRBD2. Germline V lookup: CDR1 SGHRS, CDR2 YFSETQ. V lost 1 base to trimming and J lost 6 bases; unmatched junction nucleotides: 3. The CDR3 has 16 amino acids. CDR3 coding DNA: TGCGCCAGCAGCTTGCACGGGACTAGCGGGGGCAATGAGCAGTTCTTC. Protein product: CASSLHGTSGGNEQFF. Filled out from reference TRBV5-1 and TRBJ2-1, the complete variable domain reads KAGVTQTPRYLIKTRGQQVTLSCSPISGHRSVSWYQQTPGQGLQFLFEYFSETQRNKGNFPGRFSGRQFSNSRSEMNVSTLELGDSALYLCASSLHGTSGGNEQFFGPGTRLTVL.

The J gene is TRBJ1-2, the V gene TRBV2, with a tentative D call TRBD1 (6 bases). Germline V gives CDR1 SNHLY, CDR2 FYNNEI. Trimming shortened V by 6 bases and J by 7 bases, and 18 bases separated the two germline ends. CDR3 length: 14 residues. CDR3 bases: TGTGCCAGCAGAAGGGGGGGGATGATGGTTGGCTACACCTTC. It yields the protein CASRRGGMMVGYTF.

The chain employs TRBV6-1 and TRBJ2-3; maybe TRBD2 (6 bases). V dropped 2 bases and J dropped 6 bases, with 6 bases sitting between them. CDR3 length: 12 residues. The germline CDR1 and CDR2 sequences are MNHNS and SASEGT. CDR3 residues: CASSELADTQYF. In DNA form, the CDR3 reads TGTGCCAGCAGTGAACTAGCGGATACGCAGTATTTT.

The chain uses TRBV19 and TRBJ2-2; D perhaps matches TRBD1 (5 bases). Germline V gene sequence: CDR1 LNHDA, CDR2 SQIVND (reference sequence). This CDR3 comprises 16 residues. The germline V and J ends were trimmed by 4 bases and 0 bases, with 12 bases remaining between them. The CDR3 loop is CASSSGHKANTGELFF. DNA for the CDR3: TGTGCCAGTAGTAGCGGACACAAGGCGAACACCGGGGAGCTGTTTTTT.

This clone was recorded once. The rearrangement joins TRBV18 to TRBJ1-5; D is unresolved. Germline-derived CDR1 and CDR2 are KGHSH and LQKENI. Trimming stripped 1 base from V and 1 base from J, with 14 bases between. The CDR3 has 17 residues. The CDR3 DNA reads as TGTGCCAGCTCACCACGCTTAACCGATGGCAGCAATCAGCCCCAGCATTTT. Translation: CASSPRLTDGSNQPQHF.

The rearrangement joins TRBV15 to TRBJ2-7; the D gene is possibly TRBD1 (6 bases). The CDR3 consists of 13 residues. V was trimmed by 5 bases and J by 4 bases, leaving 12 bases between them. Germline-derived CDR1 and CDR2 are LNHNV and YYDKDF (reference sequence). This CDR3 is CATSLNTGYEQYF. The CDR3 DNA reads TGTGCCACCAGCCTTAATACAGGGTACGAGCAGTACTTC.

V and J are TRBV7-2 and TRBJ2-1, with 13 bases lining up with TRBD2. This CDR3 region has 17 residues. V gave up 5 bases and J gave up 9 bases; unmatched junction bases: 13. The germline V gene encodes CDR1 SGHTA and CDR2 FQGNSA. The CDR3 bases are TGTGCCAGCAGCCTTCGGACTAGCGGGGGCTCCGAAAGTGAGCAGTTCTTC. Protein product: CASSLRTSGGSESEQFF.